This T cell receptor (beta chain) appears in the sequencing data of a study of cytomegalovirus exposure and HLA in healthy donors. Study summary: Earlier results showed approximately 120 million unique TCR beta sequences derived from some 190 million T cells. General study findings and limits: Diagnosis of cytomegalovirus status made by the classifier reportedly showed high specificity and sensitivity. TCR beta V segments were, for the most part, productive about 87% or about 30% of the time in an earlier analysis. The study designated 160 or so TCR beta chains cytomegalovirus-associated.

The PCR made use of 60 Vbeta and 13 Jbeta primers. Sequencing used immunoSEQ multiplex PCR; TCRdb keeps in-frame clones, though not all of them. In the table there are approximately 170,000 clones, 85% of which are singletons. With regard to this clone: The antigen remains unidentified.

The CDR3 covers 15 residues. V lost 5 bases, J lost 4 bases, and 15 bases lay in between. Germline CDR1 and CDR2: MNHNY and SVGAGI (reference sequence). Material for sequencing was PBMCs. This rearrangement joins TRBV6-6 to TRBJ1-3, with D tentatively TRBD1 (6 bases). This clonotype originated in a boy between 2 and 10 years old in good health and CMV-seronegative. Written as DNA, the CDR3 is TGTGCCAGCAGTGTAGGGGGATCTAGGGGAAACACCATATATTTT. Its translation: CASSVGGSRGNTIYF.